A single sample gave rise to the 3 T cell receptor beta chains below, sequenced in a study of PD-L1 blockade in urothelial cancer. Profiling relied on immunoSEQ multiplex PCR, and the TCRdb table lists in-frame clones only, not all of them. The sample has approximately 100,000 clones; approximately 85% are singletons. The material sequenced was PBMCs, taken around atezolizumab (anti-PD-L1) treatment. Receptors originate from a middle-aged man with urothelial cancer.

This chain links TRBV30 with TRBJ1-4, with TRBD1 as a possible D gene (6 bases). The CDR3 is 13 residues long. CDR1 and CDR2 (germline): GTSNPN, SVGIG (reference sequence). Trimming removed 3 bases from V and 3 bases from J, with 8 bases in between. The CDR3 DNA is TGTGCCTGGAGCAGGGGTCCTAATGAAAAACTGTTTTTT. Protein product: CAWSRGPNEKLFF.

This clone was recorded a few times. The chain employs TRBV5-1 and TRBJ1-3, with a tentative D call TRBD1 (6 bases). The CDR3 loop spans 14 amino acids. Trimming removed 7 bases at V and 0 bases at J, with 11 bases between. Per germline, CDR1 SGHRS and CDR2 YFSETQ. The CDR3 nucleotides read TGCGCCAGCCGATCAGGGGCCTCTGGAAACACCATATATTTT. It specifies CASRSGASGNTIYF.

The CDR3, as DNA: TGTGCCTGGAGACTAGCGGGAGGTCCAGATACGCAGTATTTT. Its protein is CAWRLAGGPDTQYF. This sequence joins TRBV30 and TRBJ2-3, with TRBD2 matching 12 bases. V shed 3 bases and J 4 bases; nucleotides not matched to a gene: 2. CDR3 length: 14 amino acids. The germline gives CDR1 GTSNPN, CDR2 SVGIG (reference sequence).